The next 8 T cell receptor beta chains were all read from a single sample in a study of control samples from healthy donors and cancer patients. Clones were sequenced by immunoSEQ multiplex PCR, and TCRdb holds only the in-frame ones, with some missing. The sample lists about 110,000 clones, roughly four fifths occurring once. The specimen was blood. These receptors all come from a man aged 18 to 35 in good health.

This clone has at least ten counts. V gene TRBV6-2 or TRBV6-3 combines with J gene TRBJ2-7; TRBD2 agrees at 9 bases. This CDR3 is built from 15 residues. V shed 0 bases and J 10 bases; nucleotides not matched to a gene: 10. CDR1 and CDR2 from the germline V gene are MNHEY and SVGEGT. The CDR3 spells CASSYSTVAGDRQYF. Written as DNA, the CDR3 is TGTGCCAGCAGTTACTCGACGGTAGCGGGGGACCGTCAGTACTTC.

The V and J genes are TRBV30 and TRBJ2-3; the D is unclear. CDR3 length: 12 residues. V was shortened by 4 bases and J by 2 bases, with 7 bases between the two germline ends. CDR1 and CDR2 from the germline V gene are GTSNPN and SVGIG (reference sequence). This chain's CDR3 is CAWMTLTDTQYF. CDR3 sequence (DNA): TGTGCCTGGATGACTCTCACAGATACGCAGTATTTT.

This chain connects TRBV6-6 to TRBJ1-2; D remains unclear. Germline lookup yields CDR1 MNHNY and CDR2 SVGAGI (reference sequence). Trimming pared 5 bases from V and 3 bases from J, leaving 16 bases between. The CDR3 covers 15 residues. The CDR3 protein is CASSKGPLGDYGYTF. CDR3 coding DNA: TGTGCCAGCAGTAAAGGACCCCTGGGCGACTATGGCTACACCTTC.

The chain is built from TRBV13 and TRBJ2-3; maybe TRBD2 (5 bases). Trimming cost V 3 bases and J 5 bases, with 21 bases left between them. The CDR3 consists of 17 residues. Germline assignment: CDR1 PRHDT and CDR2 FYEKMQ (reference sequence). The chain's CDR3 is CASSFISASGYGDTQYF. CDR3 in DNA: TGTGCCAGCAGCTTCATCTCGGCATCGGGGTACGGAGATACGCAGTATTTT.

The rearrangement joins TRBV5-4 to TRBJ2-5; D perhaps matches TRBD2 (6 bases). CDR3 size: 15 residues. The V end was cut by 0 bases, the J end by 2 bases, with 11 bases between. Germline CDR1 and CDR2: SGHNT and YYREEE (reference sequence). The CDR3 sequence: CASSLVGGIQETQYF. CDR3 nucleotides: TGTGCCAGCAGCTTGGTCGGCGGGATTCAAGAGACCCAGTACTTC. Together with reference TRBV5-4 and TRBJ2-5, the CDR3 gives the full variable domain: ETGVTQSPTHLIKTRGQQVTLRCSSQSGHNTVSWYQQALGQGPQFIFQYYREEENGRGNFPPRFSGLQFPNYSSELNVNALELDDSALYLCASSLVGGIQETQYFGPGTRLLVL.

This clone came up once. The chain carries TRBV6-2 or TRBV6-3 and TRBJ2-3, with D unclear. Between the trimmed V and J ends, which lost 0 bases and 3 bases, there was a span of 7 bases. Germline CDR1 and CDR2: MNHEY and SVGEGT. This CDR3 is built from 14 residues. CDR3 protein: CASSYSGLTDTQYF. The DNA of the CDR3 is TGTGCCAGCAGTTACTCGGGGTTAACAGATACGCAGTATTTT.

The chain combines TRBV9 with TRBJ1-3; tentatively, D is TRBD1 (5 bases). CDR3 length equals 13 residues. V was clipped by 9 bases and J by 4 bases, with 14 bases between them. Germline CDR1 is SGDLS and CDR2 is YYNGEE. Here the CDR3 DNA reads TGTGCCACCTCTCCGGGGCCAGGAAACACCATATATTTT. This translates into CATSPGPGNTIYF.

The chain is built from TRBV4-3 and TRBJ2-1; TRBD2 matches at 7 bases. Trimming removed 5 bases from V and 5 bases from J; junction bases left unmatched: 9. The CDR3 is 15 residues long. Germline CDR1 LGHNA, CDR2 YSLEER. The CDR3 nucleotides are TGCGCCAGCAGCAATCGGGGGGACCCAGACAATGAGCAGTTCTTC. It encodes CASSNRGDPDNEQFF.